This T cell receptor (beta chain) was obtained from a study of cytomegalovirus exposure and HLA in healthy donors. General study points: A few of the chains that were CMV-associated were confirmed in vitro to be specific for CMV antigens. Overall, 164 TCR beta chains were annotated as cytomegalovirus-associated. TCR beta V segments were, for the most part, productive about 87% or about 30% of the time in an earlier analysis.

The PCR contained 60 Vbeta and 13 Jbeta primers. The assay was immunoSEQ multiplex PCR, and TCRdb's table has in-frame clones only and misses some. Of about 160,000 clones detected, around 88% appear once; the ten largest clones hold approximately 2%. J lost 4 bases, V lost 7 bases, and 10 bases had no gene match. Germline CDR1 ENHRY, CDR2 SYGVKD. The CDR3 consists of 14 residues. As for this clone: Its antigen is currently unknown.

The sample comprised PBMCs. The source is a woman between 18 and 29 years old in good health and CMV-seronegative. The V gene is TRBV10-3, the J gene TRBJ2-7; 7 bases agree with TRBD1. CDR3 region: CAIMRTGTAYEQYF. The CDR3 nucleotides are TGTGCCATCATGCGCACCGGGACAGCTTACGAGCAGTACTTC.